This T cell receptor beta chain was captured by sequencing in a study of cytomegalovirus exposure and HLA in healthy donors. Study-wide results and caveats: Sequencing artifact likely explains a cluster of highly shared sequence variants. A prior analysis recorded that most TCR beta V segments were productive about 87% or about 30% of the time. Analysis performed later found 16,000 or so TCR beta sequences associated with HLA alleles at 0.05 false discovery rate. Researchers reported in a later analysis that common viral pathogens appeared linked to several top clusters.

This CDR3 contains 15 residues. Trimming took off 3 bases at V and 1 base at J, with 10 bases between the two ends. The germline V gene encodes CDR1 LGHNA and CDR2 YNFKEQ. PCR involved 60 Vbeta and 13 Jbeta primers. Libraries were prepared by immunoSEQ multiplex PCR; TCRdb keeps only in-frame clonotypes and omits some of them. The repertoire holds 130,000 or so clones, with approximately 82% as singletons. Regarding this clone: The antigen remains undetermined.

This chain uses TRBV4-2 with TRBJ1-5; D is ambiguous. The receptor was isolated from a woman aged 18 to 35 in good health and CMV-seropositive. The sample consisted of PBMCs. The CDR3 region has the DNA TGTGCCAGCAGCCAGCCGGGAGAGAGCAATCAGCCCCAGCATTTT. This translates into CASSQPGESNQPQHF.